The clone carrying this T cell receptor (beta chain) was recorded a few times. Its cognate antigen is unknown. TCRdb reprocessed the RT-PCR reads via MiXCR and lists one record per CDR3 protein. The sample records 200,000 to 300,000 distinct CDR3 sequences, less than 15% being singletons. The data belong to a study of response to subunit inactivated influenza vaccine. The study, taken as a whole, reports: Each seasonal flu vaccination may recruit only limited new T cells, authors suggested.

The ends lost 5 bases at V and 4 bases at J; junction bases unmatched: 11. The CDR3 is 16 residues long. CDR1 is MDHEN and CDR2 is SYDVKM in the germline V gene. The chain couples TRBV28 to TRBJ2-5, with 9 bases fitting TRBD2. This receptor was identified in a man aged 50 to 60 who received an inactivated influenza vaccine. Here the sequenced sample was non-naive T cells sorted from PBMCs, taken 14 to 15 days before vaccination. In DNA, the CDR3 is TGTGCCAGCAGTGAACCGGGACTAGCCGGGGCAGAGACCCAGTACTTC. Translating gives CASSEPGLAGAETQYF. The full variable domain, its missing parts supplied by reference TRBV28 and TRBJ2-5, is DVKVTQSSRYLVKRTGEKVFLECVQDMDHENMFWYRQDPGLGLRLIYFSYDVKMKEKGDIPEGYSVSREKKERFSLILESASTNQTSMYLCASSEPGLAGAETQYFGPGTRLLVL.